This section outlines one TCR beta chain sequence together with its context. This entry comes from a study of blood T cell repertoires in COVID-19. This CDR3 spans 17 amino acids. Looked up from germline, CDR1 is SGHNT and CDR2 is YENEEA. Trimming removed 1 base at V and 2 bases at J, with 16 bases between. The data were produced by immunoSEQ multiplex PCR, yet TCRdb's version contains in-frame clones alone and is incomplete. The sample yields under 130,000 clones, roughly 87% seen once. This sequence joins TRBV11-3 and TRBJ2-3; maybe TRBD1 (6 bases). The TCR comes from a man over 45 with acute or convalescent COVID-19. Sequenced input: peripheral blood. CDR3 bases: TGTGCCAGCAGCTTAGGGACAGCCCCGGAGATCACAGATACGCAGTATTTT. It codes for CASSLGTAPEITDTQYF.